These 24 T cell receptor beta chains originate from one sample sequenced in a study of vaccination effects on CD4 cells after COVID-19. Their specific antigens are unknown. Expansion of antigen-specific CD4+ T cells with viral peptide pools was carried out by the ViraFEST assay before sequencing. Following an approximately ten-day culture, CD4+ T cells were purified. Vaccinated participants had no history of SARS-CoV-2 infection and tested negative for nucleocapsid antibodies. Assay used: immunoSEQ multiplex PCR; TCRdb lists only in-frame clones, some missing. The sample contains roughly 41,000 clones, less than 70% of which appear only once. The sequences come from CD4+ T cells from PBMCs cultured with HCoV-OC43 spike peptides, collected before COVID-19 vaccination. Indicated subset: HCoV-OC43 spike overlapping peptide pool stimulation. Receptor source: a human donor who received a COVID-19 vaccine.

As to this clone: A read error may produce the germline difference seen at one junction end. Written as DNA, the CDR3 is TGTGCCAGCGGCTTCAGCAGCACCGGGGAGCTGTTTTTT. Its translation: CASGFSSTGELFF. The rearrangement uses TRBV7-9 and TRBJ2-2; unclear D gene. The CDR3 has 13 amino acids. Germline V CDR1 and CDR2: SEHNR, FQNEAQ (reference sequence).

V usage is TRBV7-8 and J usage is TRBJ2-2; TRBD1 agrees at 8 bases. This CDR3 is 13 amino acids long. Trimming removed 11 bases from V and 3 bases from J; junction bases left unmatched: 5. Germline V CDR1 and CDR2: SGHVS, FQNEAQ. This CDR3 reads CADRQGYTGELFF. The CDR3 nucleotides are TGTGCCGACCGACAGGGGTACACCGGGGAGCTGTTTTTT.

This clone was detected a few times. The chain is built from TRBV3-1 (or the pseudogene TRBV3-2) and TRBJ2-1; D is undetermined. The germline V gene encodes CDR1 LGHDT and CDR2 YNNKEL (reference sequence). This CDR3 is 12 amino acids long. The germline V and J ends were trimmed by 3 bases and 7 bases, with 7 bases remaining between them. The CDR3, as DNA: TGTGCCAGCAGCCAGAGGTGGAATGAGCAGTTCTTC. Its protein is CASSQRWNEQFF.

V usage is TRBV15 and J usage is TRBJ2-5, with a weak D call TRBD1 (6 bases). The CDR3 loop spans 13 amino acids. Trimming removed 4 bases at V and 7 bases at J, with 13 bases between. CDR1 is LNHNV, CDR2 YYDKDF, per germline (reference sequence). The CDR3 sequence: CATSIDRSRTQYF. CDR3 in DNA: TGTGCCACCAGCATCGACAGGTCGAGGACCCAGTACTTC.

The chain combines TRBV4-1 with TRBJ1-2; TRBD1 might be the D (6 bases). The CDR3 is 16 residues long. Trimming cost V 1 base and J 4 bases, with 16 bases left between them. Germline CDR1 reads MGHRA; CDR2 reads YSYEKL. Here the CDR3 DNA reads TGCGCCAGCAGCCAAGGCCCTCGGGGGGCAGGCTATGGCTACACCTTC. It yields the protein CASSQGPRGAGYGYTF.

The chain links TRBV2 to TRBJ1-5, with D possibly TRBD1 on 6 matching bases. This CDR3 has 15 amino acids. V shed 4 bases and J shed 2 bases, with 12 bases lying between them. Per germline, CDR1 SNHLY and CDR2 FYNNEI. The CDR3 nucleotides are TGTGCCAGCAGTGGATGGGGGGCACGCAATCAGCCCCAGCATTTT. Its translation: CASSGWGARNQPQHF.

This chain uses TRBV14 with TRBJ2-5; possibly TRBD1 or TRBD2 for D (5 bases each). Trimming stripped 2 bases from V and 1 base from J, with 11 bases between. The germline gives CDR1 SGHDN, CDR2 FVKESK. CDR3 length: 15 amino acids. The CDR3 sequence is CASSQLGVGQETQYF. Here the CDR3 DNA reads TGTGCCAGCAGCCAATTGGGGGTAGGCCAAGAGACCCAGTACTTC.

CDR3 DNA sequence: TGCAGTGCTAGTATAGCGGGGTCGGACGGGGAGCTGTTTTTT. It translates to CSASIAGSDGELFF. This chain uses TRBV20-1 with TRBJ2-2; 8 bases match TRBD2. Germline CDR1 and CDR2: DFQATT and SNEGSKA (reference sequence). Trimming at V came to 3 bases and at J to 7 bases, leaving 7 bases not matched to a gene. This CDR3 spans 14 amino acids.

This clone was observed at least ten times. The chain couples TRBV30 to TRBJ1-1; TRBD1 might be the D (6 bases). The CDR3 has 16 amino acids. V was pared by 0 bases and J by 7 bases, with 21 bases between. Germline loops: CDR1 GTSNPN, CDR2 SVGIG (reference sequence). CDR3 region: CAWSVLRGRRANEAFF. As DNA, the CDR3 is TGTGCCTGGAGTGTACTGCGGGGGCGGAGGGCCAATGAAGCTTTCTTT.

The chain recombines TRBV29-1 with TRBJ2-1, with 7 bases that match TRBD1. This CDR3 is built from 15 residues. Germline CDR1 is SQVTM and CDR2 is ANQGSEA. The junction had 12 bases not matched to a gene; V was cut back by 3 bases and J by 7 bases. The CDR3 loop is CSVEPHQDRRNEQFF. The CDR3 bases are TGCAGCGTTGAGCCCCACCAGGACAGGAGAAATGAGCAGTTCTTC.

The V gene is TRBV7-2, the J gene TRBJ2-3; D is uncertain. Germline lookup yields CDR1 SGHTA and CDR2 FQGNSA. V shed 3 bases and J shed 4 bases, with 11 bases lying between them. The CDR3 length is 14 residues. The CDR3 sequence is CASSLFAAADTQYF. The CDR3 region has the DNA TGTGCCAGCAGCTTGTTTGCCGCGGCAGATACGCAGTATTTT.

This clone is labeled as medium-sized. This sequence joins TRBV7-8 and TRBJ1-2; D is ambiguous. This CDR3 region has 13 residues. Germline V gene sequence: CDR1 SGHVS, CDR2 FQNEAQ. V dropped 2 bases and J dropped 7 bases, with 11 bases sitting between them. The CDR3 DNA sequence: TGTGCCAGCAGCTTATCCCCGGAGCTTGGCTACACCTTC. It codes for CASSLSPELGYTF.

The rearrangement joins TRBV10-3 to TRBJ1-1; perhaps TRBD1 as D (5 bases). Trimming shortened V by 3 bases and J by 2 bases, and 10 bases separated the two germline ends. The CDR3 spans 14 residues. Germline-derived CDR1 and CDR2 are ENHRY and SYGVKD. The CDR3 DNA sequence: TGTGCCATCAGTGACAGGGCCTCCAACACTGAAGCTTTCTTT. This sequence encodes CAISDRASNTEAFF.

The chain is built from TRBV27 and TRBJ1-2; weak D call: TRBD1 (5 bases). Germline values: CDR1 MNHEY, CDR2 SMNVEV (reference sequence). Trimming stripped 5 bases from V and 4 bases from J, with 11 bases between. The CDR3 has 13 amino acids. CDR3 amino acids: CASSATAPYGYTF. The CDR3 DNA follows: TGTGCCAGCAGTGCGACAGCCCCCTATGGCTACACCTTC.

The chain carries TRBV19 and TRBJ2-7; D unresolved. The CDR3 spans 12 residues. V dropped 5 bases and J dropped 0 bases, with 5 bases sitting between them. Germline V CDR1 and CDR2: LNHDA, SQIVND (reference sequence). CDR3 coding DNA: TGTGCCAGTAGTCTCGACTCCTACGAGCAGTACTTC. Its translation is CASSLDSYEQYF.

As DNA, the CDR3 is TGTGCCAGCAGTCGAACGGGCGCTGACCTCTATGGCTACACCTTC. This encodes CASSRTGADLYGYTF. The V and J genes are TRBV2 and TRBJ1-2, with D unresolved. Germline V gene sequence: CDR1 SNHLY, CDR2 FYNNEI. Trimming removed 5 bases at V and 4 bases at J, with 17 bases between. The CDR3 length is 15 residues.

This clone was seen only once. This rearrangement joins TRBV10-2 to TRBJ2-7, with D uncertain. The CDR3 covers 11 residues. Between the trimmed V and J ends, which lost 3 bases and 3 bases, there was a span of 3 bases. Germline V gene sequence: CDR1 WSHSY, CDR2 SAAADI. The CDR3 loop reads CASSDDYEQYF. The CDR3 DNA is TGCGCCAGCAGTGACGACTACGAGCAGTACTTC.

This clone appeared a few times. The chain links TRBV3-1 (or the pseudogene TRBV3-2) to TRBJ2-1, with 11 bases that match TRBD2. With 4 bases clipped from V and 0 bases from J, the junction kept 17 bases outside the gene matches. The CDR3 sequence is 21 residues long. The germline V gene encodes CDR1 LGHDT and CDR2 YNNKEL (reference sequence). The CDR3 bases are TGTGCCAGCAGCCCCGATATCCCGGGACTAGCGGCCCGAGTCTCCTACAATGAGCAGTTCTTC. Its protein is CASSPDIPGLAARVSYNEQFF.

The V gene is TRBV7-2, the J gene TRBJ2-3; D remains unclear. V lost 0 bases and J 1 base, leaving 5 bases between the germline ends. The germline CDR1 and CDR2 sequences are SGHTA and FQGNSA. The CDR3 spans 14 residues. CDR3 bases: TGTGCCAGCAGCTTAGCCCAGCGCACAGATACGCAGTATTTT. Translation gives CASSLAQRTDTQYF. Variable domain in full (rest from reference TRBV7-2 and TRBJ2-3): GAGVSQSPSNKVTEKGKDVELRCDPISGHTALYWYRQSLGQGLEFLIYFQGNSAPDKSGLPSDRFSAERTGGSVSTLTIQRTQQEDSAVYLCASSLAQRTDTQYFGPGTRLTVL.

In its sample, this clone was seen a few times. The rearrangement links TRBV3-1 (or the pseudogene TRBV3-2) to TRBJ2-7; no firm D call. Trimming removed 3 bases at V and 1 base at J, with 10 bases between. The CDR3 consists of 14 residues. The germline gives CDR1 LGHDT, CDR2 YNNKEL (reference sequence). The CDR3 nucleotides read TGTGCCAGCAGCCATCCACAAGGGTCCTACGAGCAGTACTTC. Translating it yields CASSHPQGSYEQYF.

V and J are TRBV4-1 and TRBJ1-5; D not resolved. The CDR3 runs 16 residues. Germline-derived CDR1 and CDR2 are MGHRA and YSYEKL. The ends were cut back, 2 bases at V and 4 bases at J, with 15 bases in the middle. Here the CDR3 reads CASSQPSGQWNQPQHF. The CDR3 region has the DNA TGCGCCAGCAGCCAACCATCTGGGCAGTGGAATCAGCCCCAGCATTTT.

To note about this clone: A read error may produce the germline difference seen at one junction end. The chain combines TRBV30 with TRBJ1-5; D unclear. CDR3 length: 13 amino acids. Germline lookup yields CDR1 GTSNPN and CDR2 SVGIG (reference sequence). For the CDR3, the DNA is TGTGCCTGGAGTTTCGGTAGCGATCAGCCCCAGCATTTT. Amino acid sequence: CAWSFGSDQPQHF.

This chain links TRBV11-2 with TRBJ1-1; TRBD1 is a possible D gene (6 bases). V was trimmed by 5 bases and J by 0 bases, leaving 13 bases between them. Germline CDR1 reads SGHAT; CDR2 reads FQNNGV. The CDR3 contains 15 residues. The CDR3 region has the DNA TGTGCCAGCAGCCTCGGACAGACCATGAACACTGAAGCTTTCTTT. It codes for CASSLGQTMNTEAFF.

The chain employs TRBV7-7 and TRBJ2-5; a possible D gene is TRBD2 (5 bases). The CDR3 length is 14 residues. V gave up 4 bases and J gave up 5 bases, with 14 bases separating them. CDR1 SSHAT and CDR2 FNYEAQ come from the germline V gene (reference sequence). The CDR3 loop is CASSSRTHGETQYF. The CDR3 bases are TGTGCCAGCAGCTCCCGGACTCACGGGGAGACCCAGTACTTC.